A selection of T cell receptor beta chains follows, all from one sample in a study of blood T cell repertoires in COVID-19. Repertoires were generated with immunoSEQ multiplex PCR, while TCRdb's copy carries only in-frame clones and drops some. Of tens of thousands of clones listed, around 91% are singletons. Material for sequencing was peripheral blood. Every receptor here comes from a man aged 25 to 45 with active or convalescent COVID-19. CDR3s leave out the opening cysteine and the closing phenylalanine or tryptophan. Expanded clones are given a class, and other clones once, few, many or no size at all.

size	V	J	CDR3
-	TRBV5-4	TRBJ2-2	ASSLELGTGELF
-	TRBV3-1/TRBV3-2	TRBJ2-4	ASSQGTGAQNIQY
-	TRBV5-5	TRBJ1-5	ASSLTGVGDQPQH
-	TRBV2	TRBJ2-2	ASSDLRTGELF
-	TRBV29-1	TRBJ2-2	SVDRGGELF
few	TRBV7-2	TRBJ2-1	ASSSPTVRGIVEQF
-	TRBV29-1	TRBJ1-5	SVGDALGGQPQH
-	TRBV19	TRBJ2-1	ASSMRTGRRPF
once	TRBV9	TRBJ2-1	ASSPGLAGLEQF
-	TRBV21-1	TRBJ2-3	ASIKGRAGATDTQY
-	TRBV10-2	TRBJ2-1	ASIGAGGSYNEQF
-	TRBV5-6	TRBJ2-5	ASSLDGLKETQY
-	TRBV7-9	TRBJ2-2	ASSLWTGIGTGELF
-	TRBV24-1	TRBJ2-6	ATSDPRDTDSGANVLT
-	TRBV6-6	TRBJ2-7	ASRLQGTSYEQY
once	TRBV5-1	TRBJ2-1	ASMAAASPNNEQF
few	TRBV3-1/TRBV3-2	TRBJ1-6	ASSQVRLGGENNSPLH
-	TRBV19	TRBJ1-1	ASSITDTLNTEAF
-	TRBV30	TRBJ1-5	AWSGVQGASNQPQH
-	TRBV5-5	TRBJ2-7	ASSPVRGGQY
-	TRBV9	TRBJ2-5	ASSREGVGVAGKTQY
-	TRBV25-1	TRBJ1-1	ASNKNTEAF
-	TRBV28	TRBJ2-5	ASRTWTSGSGETQY
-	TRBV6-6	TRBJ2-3	ASSYGGTGTDTQY
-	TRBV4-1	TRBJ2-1	ASGGGRGQF
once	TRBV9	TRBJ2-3	ASSVAAGGPTDTQY
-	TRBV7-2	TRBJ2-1	ATLRASGPNEQF
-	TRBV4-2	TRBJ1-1	ASSPRTDAMNTEAF
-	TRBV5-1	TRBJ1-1	ASSSRQGGGNTEAF
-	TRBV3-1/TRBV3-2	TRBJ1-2	ASSQDWTGGPYGYT
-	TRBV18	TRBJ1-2	ASSPIEGGGYT
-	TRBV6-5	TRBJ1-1	ASSYLPGKGTEAF
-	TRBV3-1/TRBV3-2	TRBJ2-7	ASSFSGSYEQY
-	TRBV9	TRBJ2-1	ASSALFAGGKYNEQF
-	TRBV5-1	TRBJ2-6	ASSLTGSGANVLT
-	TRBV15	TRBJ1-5	ATSSPDTVNQPQH
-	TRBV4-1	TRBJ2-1	ASSQRTSGAYNEQF
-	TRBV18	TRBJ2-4	ASTLAGVSRNIQY
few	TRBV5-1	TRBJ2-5	ASSPTGYQETQY
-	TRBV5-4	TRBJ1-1	ASSPQVNTEAF
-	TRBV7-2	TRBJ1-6	ASSQRGDSRNSPLH
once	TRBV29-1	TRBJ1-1	SVEGIMEGAF
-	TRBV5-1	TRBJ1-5	ASSLGENSNQPQH
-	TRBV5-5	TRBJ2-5	ASSLAGPPGKTQY
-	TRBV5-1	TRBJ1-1	ASSSEQGTKTEAF